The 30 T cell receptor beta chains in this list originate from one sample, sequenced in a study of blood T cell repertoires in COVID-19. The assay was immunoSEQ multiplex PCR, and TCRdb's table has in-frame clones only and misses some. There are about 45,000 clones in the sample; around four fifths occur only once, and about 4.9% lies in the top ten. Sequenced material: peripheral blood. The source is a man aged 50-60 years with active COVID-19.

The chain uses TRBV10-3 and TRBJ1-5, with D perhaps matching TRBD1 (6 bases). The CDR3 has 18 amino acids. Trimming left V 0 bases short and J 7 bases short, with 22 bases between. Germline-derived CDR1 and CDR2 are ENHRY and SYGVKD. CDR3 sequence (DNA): TGTGCCATCAGTGAGTCGAGCCTGCTCCGGGGGGCAGGGCAGCCCCAGCATTTT. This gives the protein CAISESSLLRGAGQPQHF.

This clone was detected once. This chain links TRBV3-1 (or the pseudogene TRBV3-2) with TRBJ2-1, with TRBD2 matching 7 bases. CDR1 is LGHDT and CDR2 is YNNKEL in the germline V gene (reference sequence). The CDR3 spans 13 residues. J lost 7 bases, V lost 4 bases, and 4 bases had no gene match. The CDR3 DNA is TGTGCCAGCAGCCTCAGGCGGGGGAATGAGCAGTTCTTC. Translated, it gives CASSLRRGNEQFF.

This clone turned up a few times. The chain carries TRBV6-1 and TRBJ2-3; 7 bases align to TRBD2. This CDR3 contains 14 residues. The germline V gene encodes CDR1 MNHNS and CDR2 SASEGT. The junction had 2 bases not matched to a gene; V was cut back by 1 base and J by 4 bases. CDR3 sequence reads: CASSEVGRADTQYF. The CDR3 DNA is TGTGCCAGCAGTGAAGTGGGGAGGGCAGATACGCAGTATTTT.

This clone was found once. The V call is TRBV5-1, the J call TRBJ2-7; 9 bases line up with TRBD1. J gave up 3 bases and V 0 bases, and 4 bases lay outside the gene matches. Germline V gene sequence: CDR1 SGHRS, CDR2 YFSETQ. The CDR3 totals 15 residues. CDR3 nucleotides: TGCGCCAGCAGCTTGGGGTGGACAGGGGACTACGAGCAGTACTTC. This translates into CASSLGWTGDYEQYF. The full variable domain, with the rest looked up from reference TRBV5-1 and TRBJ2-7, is KAGVTQTPRYLIKTRGQQVTLSCSPISGHRSVSWYQQTPGQGLQFLFEYFSETQRNKGNFPGRFSGRQFSNSRSEMNVSTLELGDSALYLCASSLGWTGDYEQYFGPGTRLTVT.

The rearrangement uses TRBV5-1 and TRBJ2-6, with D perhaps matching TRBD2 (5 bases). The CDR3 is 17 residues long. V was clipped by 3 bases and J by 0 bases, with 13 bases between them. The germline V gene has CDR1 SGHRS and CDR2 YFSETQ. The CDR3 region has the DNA TGCGCCAGCAGCTCGAGAGCGAGGGCCTCTGGGGCCAACGTCCTGACTTTC. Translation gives CASSSRARASGANVLTF.

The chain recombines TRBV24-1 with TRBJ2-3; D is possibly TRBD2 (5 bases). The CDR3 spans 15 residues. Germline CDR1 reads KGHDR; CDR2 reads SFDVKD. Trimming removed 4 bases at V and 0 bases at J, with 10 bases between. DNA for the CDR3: TGTGCCACCAGTGACCCTAGCAGGAGCACAGATACGCAGTATTTT. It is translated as CATSDPSRSTDTQYF.

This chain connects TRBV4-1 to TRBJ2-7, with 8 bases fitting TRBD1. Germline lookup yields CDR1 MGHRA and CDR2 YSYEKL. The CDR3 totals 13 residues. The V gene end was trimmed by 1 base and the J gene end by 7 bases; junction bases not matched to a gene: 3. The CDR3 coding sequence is TGCGCCAGCAGCCAAGGGACAGGGTGGGAGCAGTACTTC. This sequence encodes CASSQGTGWEQYF.

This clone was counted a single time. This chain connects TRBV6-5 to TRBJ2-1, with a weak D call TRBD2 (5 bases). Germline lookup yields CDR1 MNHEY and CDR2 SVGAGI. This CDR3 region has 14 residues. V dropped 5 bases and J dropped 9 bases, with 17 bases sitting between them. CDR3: CASSNYGSSGEQFF. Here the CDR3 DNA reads TGTGCCAGCAGTAACTACGGTTCGAGCGGTGAGCAGTTCTTC.

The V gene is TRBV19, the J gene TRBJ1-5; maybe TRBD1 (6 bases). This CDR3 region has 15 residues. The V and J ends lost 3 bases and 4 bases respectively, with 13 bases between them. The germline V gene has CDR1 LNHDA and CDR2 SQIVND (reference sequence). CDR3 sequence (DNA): TGTGCCAGTAGTATGGCAGGGAGGGGGAATCAGCCCCAGCATTTT. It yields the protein CASSMAGRGNQPQHF.

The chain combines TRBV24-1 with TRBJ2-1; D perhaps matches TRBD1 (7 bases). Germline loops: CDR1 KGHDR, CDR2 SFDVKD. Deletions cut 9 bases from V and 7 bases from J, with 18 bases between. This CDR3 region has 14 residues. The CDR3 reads CATAQGGLENEQFF. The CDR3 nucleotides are TGTGCCACCGCCCAGGGGGGCCTTGAGAATGAGCAGTTCTTC.

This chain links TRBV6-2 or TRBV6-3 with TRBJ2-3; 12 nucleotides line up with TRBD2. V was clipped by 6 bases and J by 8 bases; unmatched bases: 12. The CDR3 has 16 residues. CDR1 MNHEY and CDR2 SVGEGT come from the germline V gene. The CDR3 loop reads CASSSPQLAGGATQYF. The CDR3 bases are TGTGCCAGCAGCTCTCCCCAACTAGCGGGGGGAGCTACGCAGTATTTT.

The CDR3 protein is CASSTATFQTAGYTF. The CDR3 DNA sequence: TGTGCCAGTTCGACAGCGACATTCCAAACGGCTGGCTACACCTTC. The V gene is TRBV6-5, the J gene TRBJ1-2; TRBD1 might be the D (5 bases). The V end was cut by 9 bases, the J end by 7 bases, with 24 bases between. The CDR3 loop spans 15 amino acids. The V gene's germline CDR1 is MNHEY and CDR2 SVGAGI.

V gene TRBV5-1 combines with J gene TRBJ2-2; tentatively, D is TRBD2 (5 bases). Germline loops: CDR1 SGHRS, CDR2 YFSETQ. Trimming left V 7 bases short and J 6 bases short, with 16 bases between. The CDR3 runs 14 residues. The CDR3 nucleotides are TGCGCCAGCGCCCCGGGAATCGGCCCCGGGGAGCTGTTTTTT. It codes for CASAPGIGPGELFF.

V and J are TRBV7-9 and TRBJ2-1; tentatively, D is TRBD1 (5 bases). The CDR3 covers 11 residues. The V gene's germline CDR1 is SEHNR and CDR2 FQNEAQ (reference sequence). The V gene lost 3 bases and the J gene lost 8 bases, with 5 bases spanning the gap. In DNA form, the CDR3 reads TGTGCCAGCAGCTTGACAGATGAGCAGTTCTTC. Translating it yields CASSLTDEQFF.

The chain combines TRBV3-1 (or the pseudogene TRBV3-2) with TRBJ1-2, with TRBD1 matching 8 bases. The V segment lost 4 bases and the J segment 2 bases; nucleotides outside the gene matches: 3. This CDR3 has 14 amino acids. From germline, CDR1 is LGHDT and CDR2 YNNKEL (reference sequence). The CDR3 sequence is CASSLRQGNYGYTF. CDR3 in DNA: TGTGCCAGCAGCCTTCGACAGGGGAACTATGGCTACACCTTC.

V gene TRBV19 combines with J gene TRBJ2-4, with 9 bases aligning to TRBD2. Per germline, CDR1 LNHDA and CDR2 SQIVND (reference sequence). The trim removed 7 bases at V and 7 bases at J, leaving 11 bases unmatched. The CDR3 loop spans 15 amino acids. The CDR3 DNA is TGTGCCAGTACCCGAACTAGCGGGTACGATAACATTCAGTACTTC. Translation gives CASTRTSGYDNIQYF. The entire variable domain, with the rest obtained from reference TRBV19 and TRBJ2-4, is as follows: DGGITQSPKYLFRKEGQNVTLSCEQNLNHDAMYWYRQDPGQGLRLIYYSQIVNDFQKGDIAEGYSVSREKKESFPLTVTSAQKNPTAFYLCASTRTSGYDNIQYFGAGTRLSVL.

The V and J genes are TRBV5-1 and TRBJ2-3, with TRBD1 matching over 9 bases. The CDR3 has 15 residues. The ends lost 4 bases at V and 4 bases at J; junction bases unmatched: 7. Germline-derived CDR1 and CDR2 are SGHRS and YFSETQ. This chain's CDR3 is CASSPGQGYADTQYF. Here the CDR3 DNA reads TGCGCCAGCAGCCCCGGACAGGGGTACGCAGATACGCAGTATTTT.

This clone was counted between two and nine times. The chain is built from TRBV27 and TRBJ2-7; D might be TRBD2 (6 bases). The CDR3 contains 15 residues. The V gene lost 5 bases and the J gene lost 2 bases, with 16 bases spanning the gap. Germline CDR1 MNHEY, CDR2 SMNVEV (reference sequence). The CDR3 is CASSERAGPTYEQYF. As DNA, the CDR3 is TGTGCCAGCAGTGAAAGGGCGGGACCGACCTACGAGCAGTACTTC.

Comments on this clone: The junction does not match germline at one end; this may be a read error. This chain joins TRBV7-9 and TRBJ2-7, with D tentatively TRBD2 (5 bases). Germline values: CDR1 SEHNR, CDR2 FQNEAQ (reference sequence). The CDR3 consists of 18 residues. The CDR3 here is CASSLAFKVEGSSHEQYF. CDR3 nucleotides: TGTGCCAGCAGCTTAGCGTTTAAGGTTGAGGGATCCTCCCACGAGCAGTACTTC.

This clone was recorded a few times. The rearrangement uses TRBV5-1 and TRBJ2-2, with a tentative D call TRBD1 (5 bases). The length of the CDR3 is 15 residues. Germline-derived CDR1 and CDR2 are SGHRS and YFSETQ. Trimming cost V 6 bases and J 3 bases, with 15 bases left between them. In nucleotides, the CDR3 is TGCGCCAGCACTTTGTCCCGGACATACACCGGGGAGCTGTTTTTT. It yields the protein CASTLSRTYTGELFF.

The DNA for the CDR3 is TGTGCCAGCAGTGATCGTCTAGGATACTACGAGCAGTACTTC. It translates to CASSDRLGYYEQYF. The chain employs TRBV2 and TRBJ2-7; D unclear. V lost 3 bases and J 3 bases, leaving 12 bases between the germline ends. The germline V gene encodes CDR1 SNHLY and CDR2 FYNNEI. The CDR3 spans 14 residues.

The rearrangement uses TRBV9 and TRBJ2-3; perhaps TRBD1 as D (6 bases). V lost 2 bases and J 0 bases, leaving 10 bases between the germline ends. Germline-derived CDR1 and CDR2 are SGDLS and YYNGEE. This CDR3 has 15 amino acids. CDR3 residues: CASSVGATSTDTQYF. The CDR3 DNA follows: TGTGCCAGCAGCGTGGGGGCCACTAGCACAGATACGCAGTATTTT.

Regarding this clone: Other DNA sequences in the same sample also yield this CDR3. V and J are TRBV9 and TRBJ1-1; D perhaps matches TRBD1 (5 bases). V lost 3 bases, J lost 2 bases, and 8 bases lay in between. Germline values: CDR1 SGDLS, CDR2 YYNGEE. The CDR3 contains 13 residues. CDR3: CASSGQTNTEAFF. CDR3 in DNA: TGTGCCAGCAGCGGACAGACCAACACTGAAGCTTTCTTT. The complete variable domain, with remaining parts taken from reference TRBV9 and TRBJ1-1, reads DSGVTQTPKHLITATGQRVTLRCSPRSGDLSVYWYQQSLDQGLQFLIQYYNGEERAKGNILERFSAQQFPDLHSELNLSSLELGDSALYFCASSGQTNTEAFFGQGTRLTVV.

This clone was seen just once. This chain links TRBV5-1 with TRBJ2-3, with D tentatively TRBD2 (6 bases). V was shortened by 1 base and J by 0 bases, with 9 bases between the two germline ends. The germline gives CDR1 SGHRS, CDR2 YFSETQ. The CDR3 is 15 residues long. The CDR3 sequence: CASSLYGGSTDTQYF. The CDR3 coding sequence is TGCGCCAGCAGCTTGTACGGGGGAAGCACAGATACGCAGTATTTT.

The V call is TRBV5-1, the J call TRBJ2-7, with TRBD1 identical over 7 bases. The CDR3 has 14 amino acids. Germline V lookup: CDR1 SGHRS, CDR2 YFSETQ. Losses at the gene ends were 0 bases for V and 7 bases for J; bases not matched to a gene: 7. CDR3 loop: CASSLGRTGAEQYF. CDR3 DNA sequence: TGCGCCAGCAGCTTGGGCCGTACAGGGGCGGAGCAGTACTTC.

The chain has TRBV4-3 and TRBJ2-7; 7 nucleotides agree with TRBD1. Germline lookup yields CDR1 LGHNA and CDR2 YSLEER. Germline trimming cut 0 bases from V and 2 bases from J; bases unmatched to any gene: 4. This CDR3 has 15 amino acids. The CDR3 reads CASSQDPQGPYEQYF. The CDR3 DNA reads TGCGCCAGCAGCCAAGACCCACAGGGGCCCTACGAGCAGTACTTC.

The CDR3 DNA is TGCAGCGTTGCTAACCTTAACGGGAGGGCCGGTGAGCAGTTCTTC. It specifies CSVANLNGRAGEQFF. V is TRBV29-1 and J is TRBJ2-1; 8 nucleotides line up with TRBD2. The CDR3 sequence is 15 residues long. Germline CDR1 reads SQVTM; CDR2 reads ANQGSEA. With 4 bases clipped from V and 9 bases from J, the junction kept 14 bases outside the gene matches.

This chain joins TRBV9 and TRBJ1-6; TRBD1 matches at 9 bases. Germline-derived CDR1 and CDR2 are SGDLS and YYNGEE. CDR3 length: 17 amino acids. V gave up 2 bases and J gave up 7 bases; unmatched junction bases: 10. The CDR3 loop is CASSVRDRVAVNSPLHF. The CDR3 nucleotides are TGTGCCAGCAGCGTCCGGGACAGGGTAGCGGTAAATTCACCCCTCCACTTT.

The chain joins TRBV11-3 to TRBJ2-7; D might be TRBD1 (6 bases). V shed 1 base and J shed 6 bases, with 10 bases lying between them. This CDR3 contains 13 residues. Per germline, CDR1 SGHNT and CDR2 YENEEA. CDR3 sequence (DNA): TGTGCCAGCAGCTTAGCTGGGGGCGGCGAGCAGTACTTC. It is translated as CASSLAGGGEQYF.

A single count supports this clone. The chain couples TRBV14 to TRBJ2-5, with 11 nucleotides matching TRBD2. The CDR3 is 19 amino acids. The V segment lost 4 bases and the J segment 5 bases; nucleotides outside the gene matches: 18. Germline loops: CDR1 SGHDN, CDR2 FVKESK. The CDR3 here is CASSPGSIAGGTRKETQYF. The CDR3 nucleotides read TGTGCCAGCAGCCCCGGGTCGATAGCGGGGGGGACCCGAAAGGAGACCCAGTACTTC.